This T cell receptor (beta chain) came from a study of identical twins. Addition of a universal primer site occurred through template switching, and cDNA carried unique molecular identifiers. TCRdb processed the 5' RACE reads anew with MiXCR; each CDR3 protein has one entry. The sample holds approximately 630,000 distinct CDR3 sequences; around 7.4% are singletons and the top ten take 1.6%. This clonotype is a singleton in its sample. The same specimen was also included in a second study, on yellow fever vaccine responses in identical twins.

Material for sequencing was PBMCs. This TCR was recovered from a woman under 30 in good health.

This CDR3 is CASSTPTGMNTEAFF. In DNA form, the CDR3 reads TGTGCCAGCAGTACCCCGACAGGCATGAACACTGAAGCTTTCTTT. The V gene is TRBV28, the J gene TRBJ1-1, with D perhaps matching TRBD1 (6 bases). The CDR3 extends over 15 amino acids. Germline loops: CDR1 MDHEN, CDR2 SYDVKM. With 5 bases removed from V and 0 bases from J, the gap between germline ends came to 13 bases.